A selection of T cell receptor beta chains follows, all from one sample in a study of blood T cells in healthy people across ages. In TCRdb, the 5' RACE reads were re-called with MiXCR into one record per CDR3 protein. The repertoire includes about 290,000 distinct CDR3 sequences, 25% to 30% of them detected once, and 25% to 30% sits in the top ten. Sequenced: blood. The origin of the receptors is a woman between 65 and 79 years old in good health. Each CDR3 is given with its conserved first and last residue. The D gene is left open where the match is weak. Rows may omit the clone size; those that give it use once, few, many or a size class.

cdr3_nt: TGTGCCAGCAGCCCCTCTACTAGCGGGTATACGCAGTATTTT; cdr3_aa: CASSPSTSGYTQYF; clone_size: .; j_call: TRBJ2-3; v_call: TRBV2; d_call: TRBD2
cdr3_nt: TGTGCCAGCAGCTTCGGAAGCGGGAGTCAGTACGAGCAGTACTTC; cdr3_aa: CASSFGSGSQYEQYF; clone_size: few; j_call: TRBJ2-7; v_call: TRBV7-2; d_call: TRBD2
cdr3_nt: TGTGCCAGCACGAAAACGTGGAGCTACAATGAGCAGTTCTTC; cdr3_aa: CASTKTWSYNEQFF; clone_size: .; j_call: TRBJ2-1; v_call: TRBV5-5; d_call: .
cdr3_nt: TGTGCCAGCAGTTCCCGGGACGGAAAAGAGACCCAGTACTTC; cdr3_aa: CASSSRDGKETQYF; clone_size: few; j_call: TRBJ2-5; v_call: TRBV27; d_call: .
cdr3_nt: TGTGCCAGCAGGACCGGGACAGATAACTATGGCTACACCTTC; cdr3_aa: CASRTGTDNYGYTF; clone_size: few; j_call: TRBJ1-2; v_call: TRBV6-6; d_call: TRBD1
cdr3_nt: TGTGCCAGCAGTGAATCGCAGGGGGGCACAGATACGCAGTATTTT; cdr3_aa: CASSESQGGTDTQYF; clone_size: .; j_call: TRBJ2-3; v_call: TRBV12-3/TRBV12-4; d_call: TRBD1
cdr3_nt: TGTGCCAGCAGTTCCCGCTTGCGCGTCCACGAGCAGTACTTC; cdr3_aa: CASSSRLRVHEQYF; clone_size: few; j_call: TRBJ2-7; v_call: TRBV27; d_call: .
cdr3_nt: TGTGCCAGCAGCCAAGATCTAAGGGGTGGGAATGAAAAACTGTTTTTT; cdr3_aa: CASSQDLRGGNEKLFF; clone_size: .; j_call: TRBJ1-4; v_call: TRBV4-2; d_call: .
cdr3_nt: TGTGCCAGCAGTGGGACTCGGGGCGAAGGCCTTTTTAACACTGAAGCTTTCTTT; cdr3_aa: CASSGTRGEGLFNTEAFF; clone_size: few; j_call: TRBJ1-1; v_call: TRBV28; d_call: .
cdr3_nt: TGCAGCGTTGCGGGACAGGGGGCGGTGGACACTGAAGCTTTCTTT; cdr3_aa: CSVAGQGAVDTEAFF; clone_size: .; j_call: TRBJ1-1; v_call: TRBV29-1; d_call: TRBD1
cdr3_nt: TGTGCCAGCAGCGTAGGACAGACGGATACGCAGTATTTT; cdr3_aa: CASSVGQTDTQYF; clone_size: .; j_call: TRBJ2-3; v_call: TRBV9; d_call: .
cdr3_nt: TGTGCCAGCAGCTTATATAACAGCGAGGGAGAGACCCAGTACTTC; cdr3_aa: CASSLYNSEGETQYF; clone_size: .; j_call: TRBJ2-5; v_call: TRBV7-8; d_call: .
cdr3_nt: TGTGCCAGCAGGAGGGAGGGGACTGGTGAGCAGTTCTTC; cdr3_aa: CASRREGTGEQFF; clone_size: few; j_call: TRBJ2-1; v_call: TRBV6-1; d_call: TRBD2
cdr3_nt: TGCAGTGCTCGGGGGGCGAAGGGGAGGGGGGACCAAGAGACCCAGTACTTC; cdr3_aa: CSARGAKGRGDQETQYF; clone_size: many; j_call: TRBJ2-5; v_call: TRBV20-1; d_call: .
cdr3_nt: TGTGCCAGCAGCCAGCAGAAGGGGATCCATGGCTACACCTTC; cdr3_aa: CASSQQKGIHGYTF; clone_size: .; j_call: TRBJ1-2; v_call: TRBV3-1; d_call: .
cdr3_nt: TGCAGCGTTGAAGACGCTGAAGCTTTCTTT; cdr3_aa: CSVEDAEAFF; clone_size: few; j_call: TRBJ1-1; v_call: TRBV29-1; d_call: .
cdr3_nt: TGCAGCGTTGGTTCTGGCGGCTACACCTTC; cdr3_aa: CSVGSGGYTF; clone_size: few; j_call: TRBJ1-2; v_call: TRBV29-1; d_call: .
cdr3_nt: TGTGCCAGCACCCCTGGACTCGGGTCTAGCAAAAACATTCAGTACTTC; cdr3_aa: CASTPGLGSSKNIQYF; clone_size: many; j_call: TRBJ2-4; v_call: TRBV7-2; d_call: .
cdr3_nt: TGTGCCAGCAGCGGTACATGGGTTTACGAGCAGTACTTC; cdr3_aa: CASSGTWVYEQYF; clone_size: once; j_call: TRBJ2-7; v_call: TRBV5-5; d_call: .